This TCR beta chain derives from a study of blood T cell repertoires in COVID-19. Both ends counted, the CDR3 spans 17 residues. Points on this clone: Because the CDR3's place on the DNA is in doubt, the DNA is left out and the CDR3 is given as listed by TCRdb.

Data came from immunoSEQ multiplex PCR; TCRdb stores just in-frame clones and leaves some out. The sample has under 200,000 clones, more than 85% seen once. The TCR sequence derives from a man aged 18 to 29 with acute or convalescent COVID-19. The sequenced sample consisted of peripheral blood. The genes are TRBV21-1 and TRBJ2-1; the tabulated D call, TRBD1, remains unverified against the DNA. TRBV21-1 is a recognized pseudogene. CDR3 in amino acids: CVGEGTGPSVHYNEQFF.